One sample yielded the 8 T cell receptor beta chains listed below, sequenced in a study of T cells in Graves' hyperthyroidism and ophthalmopathy (dated 2019 in TCRdb). To prepare the library, multiplex PCR was applied. The data were produced on an Illumina HiSeq 2000. The TCR beta CDR3 regions were amplified from RNA transcripts. The first round of RT-PCR for the TCR CDR3 was performed with the HTBI primer set and the Qiagen OneStep RT-PCR kit. The raw public data were reprocessed by TCRdb itself: fastp quality trimming at Q25, MiXCR clonotype calling, in-frame beta chains only. Rows with a matching CDR3 protein are joined into one entry that keeps the most common DNA and genes. This sample lists approximately 510,000 distinct CDR3 sequences; 40% to 50% were detected once. The ten largest make up around 44% of the sample. Sequencing was done on a sample of peripheral blood or thyroid tissue (not recorded which). These receptors all come from an adult woman with Graves' disease, either hyperthyroidism or ophthalmopathy (not recorded which).

The CDR3 here is CASSVAPQGNSPLHF. CDR3 coding DNA: TGTGCCAGCAGCGTAGCGCCACAGGGAAACTCACCCCTCCACTTT. The chain carries TRBV9 and TRBJ1-6, with D possibly matching TRBD1 (6 bases). The V end was cut by 0 bases, the J end by 10 bases, with 14 bases between. Germline V CDR1 and CDR2: SGDLS, YYNGEE. The CDR3 length is 15 residues.

The V gene is TRBV7-2, the J gene TRBJ1-5; unclear D gene. Germline CDR1 reads SGHTA; CDR2 reads FQGNSA. CDR3 length: 14 residues. V lost 1 base and J lost 7, with 11 bases in between. In DNA, the CDR3 is TGTGCCAGCAGCTTAGAGGGATACGAGCAGCCCCAGCATTTT. Translation: CASSLEGYEQPQHF. The full variable domain, with the rest looked up from reference TRBV7-2 and TRBJ1-5, is GAGVSQSPSNKVTEKGKDVELRCDPISGHTALYWYRQSLGQGLEFLIYFQGNSAPDKSGLPSDRFSAERTGGSVSTLTIQRTQQEDSAVYLCASSLEGYEQPQHFGDGTRLSIL.

This clonotype has at least ten counts. The V and J genes are TRBV9 and TRBJ2-7; TRBD2 aligns across 8 bases. The CDR3 extends over 11 amino acids. Germline CDR1 reads SGDLS; CDR2 reads YYNGEE. The junction had 2 bases not matched to a gene; V was cut back by 3 bases and J by 9 bases. The CDR3 loop is CASSAGGVQYF. In DNA form, the CDR3 reads TGTGCCAGCAGCGCCGGGGGGGTGCAGTACTTC.

This clonotype was counted at least ten times. This chain links TRBV5-5 with TRBJ1-5, with D perhaps TRBD1 (5 bases). The V end lost 4 bases, the J end lost 0 bases, and 17 bases lay between the germline ends. This CDR3 region has 17 residues. Germline CDR1 and CDR2: SGHKS and YYEKEE (reference sequence). This chain's CDR3 is CASSQGQGRVSNQPQHF. CDR3 nucleotide sequence: TGTGCCAGCAGCCAAGGCCAGGGTCGAGTTAGCAATCAGCCCCAGCATTTT.

This clonotype was counted only a few times. The chain carries TRBV20-1 and TRBJ1-6, with 9 bases that match TRBD1. CDR1 is DFQATT, CDR2 SNEGSKA, per germline (reference sequence). This CDR3 is built from 14 residues. The ends lost 0 bases at V and 7 bases at J; junction bases unmatched: 1. The CDR3 region is CSARETGGNSPLHF. The CDR3 region has the DNA TGCAGTGCTAGAGAGACAGGGGGGAATTCACCCCTCCACTTT.

This clonotype was picked up many times. This chain uses TRBV9 with TRBJ2-2, with D hard to call. Trimming cost V 0 bases and J 4 bases, with 4 bases left between them. This CDR3 contains 13 residues. Germline assignment: CDR1 SGDLS and CDR2 YYNGEE. CDR3 residues: CASSVVGTGELFF. CDR3 bases: TGTGCCAGCAGCGTAGTGGGCACCGGGGAGCTGTTTTTT.

This clonotype has at least ten counts. V is TRBV20-1 and J is TRBJ1-1, with 7 bases that match TRBD1. CDR1 and CDR2 (germline): DFQATT, SNEGSKA (reference sequence). V dropped 3 bases and J dropped 5; count of bases not matched to a gene: 9. The CDR3 spans 14 residues. Written as DNA, the CDR3 is TGCAGTGCTAGTCGGTCAGGGGGTGGTACTGAAGCTTTCTTT. This sequence encodes CSASRSGGGTEAFF.

This clonotype appeared many times. J is TRBJ2-2 and V is TRBV7-9, with D unclear. CDR3 length: 13 amino acids. The germline V gene has CDR1 SEHNR and CDR2 FQNEAQ (reference sequence). V gave up 5 bases and J gave up 5 bases, with 9 bases separating them. This CDR3 reads CASSRLSTGELFF. The CDR3 bases are TGTGCCAGCAGCCGGTTGTCTACCGGGGAGCTGTTTTTT. Complete variable domain (other parts from reference TRBV7-9 and TRBJ2-2): DTGVSQNPRHKITKRGQNVTFRCDPISEHNRLYWYRQTLGQGPEFLTYFQNEAQLEKSRLLSDRFSAERPKGSFSTLEIQRTEQGDSAMYLCASSRLSTGELFFGEGSRLTVL.